Each of the 24 T cell receptor beta chains below was sequenced from the same sample in a study of cytomegalovirus exposure and HLA in healthy donors. PCR involved 60 Vbeta and 13 Jbeta primers. The protocol was immunoSEQ multiplex PCR, while the TCRdb copy is restricted to in-frame clones and leaves out a portion. The sample gives about 59,000 clones, about 80% of which show up once; around 1.8% is in the top ten. Specimen: PBMCs. The receptors were sampled from a man between 40 and 49 years old in good health and CMV-seronegative.

As for this clone: At one end the junction does not follow the germline gene, possibly because of a read error. The V gene is TRBV10-3, the J gene TRBJ2-5, with 7 bases aligning to TRBD1. This CDR3 region has 16 residues. From germline, CDR1 is ENHRY and CDR2 SYGVKD. The CDR3 DNA reads TGTGCCATCAGTGAATCTGGGGACAGAGCGCAAGAGGCCCAGTACTTC. Translated: CAISESGDRAQEAQYF.

This chain joins TRBV7-9 and TRBJ2-3, with a weak D call TRBD2 (5 bases). This CDR3 region has 14 residues. Between the trimmed V and J ends, which lost 1 base and 4 bases, there was a span of 9 bases. Germline V lookup: CDR1 SEHNR, CDR2 FQNEAQ (reference sequence). The chain's CDR3 is CASSLEGAADTQYF. The CDR3 nucleotides are TGTGCCAGCAGCTTAGAGGGAGCAGCAGATACGCAGTATTTT.

V gene TRBV1 combines with J gene TRBJ2-1; TRBD1, the table's D call, was not compared with the DNA. TRBV1 is termed a pseudogene. This CDR3 spans 14 amino acids. CDR3 residues: CTSTNGGGQGEQFF. The CDR3 DNA is TGCACCAGCACCAACGGTGGGGGCCAGGGGGAGCAGTTCTTC.

The J gene is TRBJ2-5, the V gene TRBV9, with 10 bases lining up with TRBD1. The V gene's germline CDR1 is SGDLS and CDR2 YYNGEE. The CDR3 spans 16 residues. V gave up 0 bases and J gave up 0 bases; unmatched junction bases: 2. The CDR3 here is CASSVEGQGHQETQYF. As DNA, the CDR3 is TGTGCCAGCAGCGTAGAGGGACAGGGGCACCAAGAGACCCAGTACTTC.

The chain joins TRBV7-2 to TRBJ1-5, with TRBD1 matching over 9 bases. Germline V gene lookup returns CDR1 SGHTA and CDR2 FQGNSA. J was trimmed by 4 bases and V by 4 bases; bases with no gene match: 5. There are 15 residues in the CDR3. The CDR3 spells CASSSGTGTNQPQHF. The DNA for the CDR3 is TGTGCCAGCAGCTCAGGGACAGGGACAAATCAGCCCCAGCATTTT.

This rearrangement joins TRBV30 to TRBJ1-2; TRBD1 is a possible D gene (5 bases). V was clipped by 0 bases and J by 7 bases, with 6 bases between them. The CDR3 consists of 11 residues. Germline V CDR1 and CDR2: GTSNPN, SVGIG (reference sequence). The CDR3 is CAWSVQVGYTF. As DNA, the CDR3 is TGTGCCTGGAGTGTACAGGTTGGCTACACCTTC.

The chain uses TRBV5-5 and TRBJ2-4; unclear D gene. The CDR3 has 15 residues. Trimming stripped 4 bases from V and 1 base from J, with 12 bases between. Germline CDR1 is SGHKS and CDR2 is YYEKEE (reference sequence). CDR3 region: CASSPLVSAKNIQYF. In nucleotides, the CDR3 is TGTGCCAGCAGCCCCTTGGTGAGTGCCAAAAACATTCAGTACTTC.

This chain uses TRBV4-1 with TRBJ2-5; TRBD2 might be the D (6 bases). The V end was cut by 0 bases, the J end by 5 bases, with 19 bases between. The CDR3 runs to 17 residues. Germline CDR1 reads MGHRA; CDR2 reads YSYEKL. CDR3 protein: CASSQDPPSALLETQYF. As DNA, the CDR3 is TGCGCCAGCAGCCAAGATCCCCCTAGCGCCCTGCTGGAGACCCAGTACTTC.

The rearrangement joins TRBV7-9 to TRBJ1-2; TRBD1 agrees at 11 bases. The trim removed 0 bases at V and 1 base at J, leaving 4 bases unmatched. This CDR3 is built from 17 residues. In germline, CDR1 is SEHNR, CDR2 FQNEAQ (reference sequence). The CDR3 loop is CASSLAGTGGINYGYTF. The CDR3 DNA reads TGTGCCAGCAGCTTAGCTGGGACAGGGGGTATTAACTATGGCTACACCTTC.

V usage is TRBV2 and J usage is TRBJ2-1, with D maybe TRBD1 (6 bases). With 3 bases removed from V and 0 bases from J, the gap between germline ends came to 15 bases. This CDR3 is 17 amino acids long. The germline CDR1 and CDR2 sequences are SNHLY and FYNNEI. The CDR3 spells CASSEPRGGSSYNEQFF. DNA for the CDR3: TGTGCCAGCAGTGAGCCCCGAGGGGGAAGCTCCTACAATGAGCAGTTCTTC.

This clone was observed once. V and J are TRBV5-1 and TRBJ2-5, with D perhaps matching TRBD1 (5 bases). The CDR3 contains 13 residues. V was clipped by 5 bases and J by 5 bases, with 13 bases between them. Germline V gives CDR1 SGHRS, CDR2 YFSETQ. CDR3 bases: TGCGCCAGCAGGAACCCAGGGTCGGAGACCCAGTACTTC. This gives the protein CASRNPGSETQYF.

Regarding this clone: Other DNA sequences from this sample encode an identical CDR3 as well. The chain joins TRBV5-1 to TRBJ2-1, with 10 bases lining up with TRBD2. The CDR3 extends over 17 amino acids. The germline gives CDR1 SGHRS, CDR2 YFSETQ. V shed 0 bases and J 0 bases; nucleotides not matched to a gene: 3. CDR3 coding DNA: TGCGCCAGCAGCTTGGAGGCTAGCGGGAGCTCCTACAATGAGCAGTTCTTC. Protein product: CASSLEASGSSYNEQFF.

This chain uses TRBV7-9 with TRBJ2-1; 8 bases are shared with TRBD1. CDR1 SEHNR and CDR2 FQNEAQ come from the germline V gene (reference sequence). After removal of 2 bases from V and 5 bases from J, the junction contained 5 bases not matched to a gene. The CDR3 runs 15 residues. The CDR3 nucleotides read TGTGCCAGCAGCTTATTGGGACAGGTTGACAATGAGCAGTTCTTC. It is translated as CASSLLGQVDNEQFF.

The chain combines TRBV4-1 with TRBJ1-4; D remains unclear. There are 17 residues in the CDR3. V dropped 1 base and J dropped 5 bases, with 17 bases sitting between them. Germline V gene data show CDR1 as MGHRA and CDR2 as YSYEKL. CDR3 coding DNA: TGCGCCAGCAGCCAAGCCGCCGTAGTAACTGCAAATGAAAAACTGTTTTTT. This codes for CASSQAAVVTANEKLFF.

The genes are TRBV19 and TRBJ1-3, with a tentative D call TRBD1 (5 bases). V was cut by 4 bases and J by 0 bases, with 10 bases left in between. The CDR3 contains 15 residues. Germline loops: CDR1 LNHDA, CDR2 SQIVND (reference sequence). The CDR3, as DNA: TGTGCCAGTAGTAGTGACAGTTACTCTGGAAACACCATATATTTT. It yields the protein CASSSDSYSGNTIYF.

This rearrangement joins TRBV5-1 to TRBJ2-3; TRBD1 matches 8 bases. Trimming took 1 base from V and 5 from J; bases not matched to a gene: 3. This CDR3 comprises 14 residues. Looked up from germline, CDR1 is SGHRS and CDR2 is YFSETQ. The CDR3 protein is CASSLSQGVDTQYF. CDR3 nucleotide sequence: TGCGCCAGCAGCTTGTCACAGGGGGTAGATACGCAGTATTTT.

The J gene is TRBJ2-2, the V gene TRBV4-2, with D possibly TRBD2 on 5 matching bases. V was cut by 1 base and J by 4 bases, with 7 bases left in between. The CDR3 is made up of 14 amino acids. The germline V gene encodes CDR1 LGHNA and CDR2 YNFKEQ. The CDR3 spells CASSQVASTGELFF. The CDR3, as DNA: TGTGCCAGCAGCCAAGTAGCGTCCACCGGGGAGCTGTTTTTT.

The chain has TRBV6-1 and TRBJ2-3; 10 nucleotides line up with TRBD2. CDR3 length equals 17 residues. Germline CDR1 MNHNS, CDR2 SASEGT. J gave up 2 bases and V 0 bases, and 5 bases lay outside the gene matches. The chain's CDR3 is CASSEAGLAGATDTQYF. In nucleotides, the CDR3 is TGTGCCAGCAGTGAAGCGGGTCTAGCGGGGGCCACAGATACGCAGTATTTT.

This chain joins TRBV6-1 and TRBJ2-2, with a possible D match to TRBD2 (6 bases). The CDR3 runs to 13 residues. Between the trimmed V and J ends, which lost 3 bases and 7 bases, there was a span of 9 bases. CDR1 is MNHNS, CDR2 SASEGT, per germline. Here the CDR3 DNA reads TGTGCCAGCAGTGAGAGGAGGGGCGGGGAGCTGTTTTTT. Protein sequence: CASSERRGGELFF.

This chain uses TRBV9 with TRBJ1-2; no clear D gene. The CDR3 is made up of 15 amino acids. V shed 4 bases and J shed 2 bases, with 15 bases lying between them. Germline V lookup: CDR1 SGDLS, CDR2 YYNGEE. The CDR3 region has the DNA TGTGCCAGCAGCCCAAGCACAGACCGCAACTATGGCTACACCTTC. It specifies CASSPSTDRNYGYTF.

The V and J genes are TRBV11-2 and TRBJ1-1; 12 bases are shared with TRBD1. The CDR3 loop spans 17 amino acids. Trimming removed 4 bases from V and 4 bases from J; junction bases left unmatched: 10. Per the germline V gene, CDR1 is SGHAT and CDR2 is FQNNGV. The CDR3 protein is CASSSGTGGSKGTEAFF. The CDR3 DNA reads as TGTGCCAGCAGCTCTGGGACAGGGGGCTCCAAGGGCACTGAAGCTTTCTTT. The variable domain in full, with the rest retrieved from reference TRBV11-2 and TRBJ1-1, is EAGVAQSPRYKIIEKRQSVAFWCNPISGHATLYWYQQILGQGPKLLIQFQNNGVVDDSQLPKDRFSAERLKGVDSTLKIQPAKLEDSAVYLCASSSGTGGSKGTEAFFGQGTRLTVV.

The chain couples TRBV6-1 to TRBJ2-1, with 9 bases that match TRBD2. The CDR3 runs 17 residues. Germline CDR1 reads MNHNS; CDR2 reads SASEGT. The J segment lost 7 bases and the V segment lost 2 bases, leaving 12 bases of the junction unmatched. In DNA, the CDR3 is TGTGCCAGCAGTGAAATCTCGGGCGGGGGGGCCCGGAATGAGCAGTTCTTC. The encoded protein is CASSEISGGGARNEQFF.

The V gene is TRBV27, the J gene TRBJ2-1, with 8 bases identical to TRBD1. V shed 2 bases, J shed 5 bases, and the junction held 8 bases outside the gene matches. The length of the CDR3 is 16 residues. Germline V gives CDR1 MNHEY, CDR2 SMNVEV (reference sequence). The CDR3 sequence is CASSLRTGTGDNEQFF. The CDR3 nucleotides are TGTGCCAGCAGTTTAAGGACCGGGACAGGAGACAATGAGCAGTTCTTC.

The sample holds one count of this clone. The chain has TRBV5-1 and TRBJ2-5; 10 nucleotides line up with TRBD2. Germline-derived CDR1 and CDR2 are SGHRS and YFSETQ. CDR3 length: 16 residues. V lost 3 bases and J lost 6; bases outside the gene matches: 11. CDR3 region: CASSWDSGGAEKTQYF. The DNA of the CDR3 is TGCGCCAGCAGCTGGGACAGCGGGGGGGCTGAAAAGACCCAGTACTTC.